This TCR beta chain was recovered during a study of CD8 T cells in ankylosing spondylitis. Via MiXCR, TCRdb re-called the 5' RACE reads, giving one row per CDR3 protein. Of about 440,000 distinct CDR3 sequences in the sample, 15% to 20% were seen once. In regard to this clonotype: Antigen specificity is unknown.

General observations from the study: Some of the motif variants had earlier been found in reactive arthritis patients' fluid and blood. Fewer than ten highly homologous variants made up a TCR beta motif that seemed to typify ankylosing spondylitis blood.

The receptor comes from a male donor with ankylosing spondylitis. Sequences were obtained from blood, either unsorted or a sorted T cell fraction (not recorded which).

The CDR3 region has the DNA TGTGCCAGCAGCTTGGGGGGAGCGGGAGGGGTCGGGCAGTTCTTC. Protein product: CASSLGGAGGVGQFF. The genes are TRBV7-2 and TRBJ2-1; 10 bases map to TRBD2. Trimming cost V 3 bases and J 12 bases; bases outside gene matches: 11. The CDR3 spans 15 residues. CDR1 and CDR2 from the germline V gene are SGHTA and FQGNSA.